This T cell receptor beta chain emerged from a study of low-dose radiotherapy and immunotherapy resistance in tumors. TRAV- and TRBV-specific primers, spanning alpha and beta chains, primed first-strand cDNA. Over around 19 PCR cycles, TCRs were amplified from a constant-region primer and V-primer adapter. TCRdb analysed the reads with MiXCR anew, one entry per CDR3 protein. The data show tens of thousands of distinct CDR3 sequences, with roughly 20% seen just once and around 13% held by the top ten. This clonotype was observed at least ten times. Time point in this sample: after trial treatment. The treatment was: LDRT plus nivolumab, ipilimumab, low-dose cyclophosphamide and aspirin (RACIN trial). CDR3 length: 14 amino acids. Per germline, CDR1 MDHEN and CDR2 SYDVKM. Trimming stripped 6 bases from V and 4 bases from J, with 10 bases between.

This TCR came from a female donor with ovarian cancer. V gene TRBV28 combines with J gene TRBJ1-6; D remains unclear. The material sequenced was PBMCs, taken after low-dose radiotherapy plus immunotherapy. The CDR3 coding sequence is TGTGCCAGCAGGGCGGGGTCGTATAATTCACCCCTCCACTTT. This codes for CASRAGSYNSPLHF.